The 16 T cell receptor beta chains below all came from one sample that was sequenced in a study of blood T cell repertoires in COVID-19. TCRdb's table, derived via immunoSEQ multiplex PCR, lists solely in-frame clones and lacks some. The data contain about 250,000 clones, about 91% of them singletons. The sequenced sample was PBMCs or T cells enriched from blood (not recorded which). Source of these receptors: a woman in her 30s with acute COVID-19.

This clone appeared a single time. The chain's CDR3 is CAWRSEVGYTF. DNA of the CDR3: TGTGCCTGGAGGTCAGAAGTTGGCTACACCTTC. The chain carries TRBV30 and TRBJ1-2; no firm D call. The CDR3 has 11 amino acids. V shed 3 bases and J shed 7 bases, with 9 bases lying between them. Per germline, CDR1 GTSNPN and CDR2 SVGIG (reference sequence).

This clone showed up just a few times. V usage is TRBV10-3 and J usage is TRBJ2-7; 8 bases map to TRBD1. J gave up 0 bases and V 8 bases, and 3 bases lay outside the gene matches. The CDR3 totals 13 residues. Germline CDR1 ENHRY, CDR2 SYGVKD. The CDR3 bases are TGTGCCATCGGACAGGGCCACTCCTACGAGCAGTACTTC. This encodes CAIGQGHSYEQYF.

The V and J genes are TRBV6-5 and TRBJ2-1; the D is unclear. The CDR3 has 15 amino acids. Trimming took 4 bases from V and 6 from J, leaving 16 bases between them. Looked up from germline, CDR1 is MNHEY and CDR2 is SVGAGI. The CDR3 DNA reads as TGTGCCAGCAGTTCTCGTCTGGTGAGAGTCAATGAGCAGTTCTTC. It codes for CASSSRLVRVNEQFF.

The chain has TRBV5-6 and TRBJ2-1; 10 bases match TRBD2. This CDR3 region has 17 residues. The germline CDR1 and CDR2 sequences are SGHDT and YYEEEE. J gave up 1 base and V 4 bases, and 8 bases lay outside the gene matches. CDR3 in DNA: TGTGCCAGCAGCGCCGGGCTAGCGGGGGCTTCCTACAATGAGCAGTTCTTC. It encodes CASSAGLAGASYNEQFF.

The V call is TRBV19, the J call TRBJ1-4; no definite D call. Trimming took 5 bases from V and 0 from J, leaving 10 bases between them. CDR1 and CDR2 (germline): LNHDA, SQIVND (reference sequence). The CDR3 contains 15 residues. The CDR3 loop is CASSYSPATNEKLFF. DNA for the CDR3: TGTGCCAGTAGTTACAGCCCTGCAACTAATGAAAAACTGTTTTTT.

CDR3 amino acids: CASSLTGDYGYTF. The CDR3 DNA sequence: TGTGCCAGCAGCTTAACAGGGGACTATGGCTACACCTTC. The gene calls are TRBV7-9 and TRBJ1-2; the match to TRBD1 covers 7 bases. The trim removed 2 bases at V and 3 bases at J, leaving 0 bases unmatched. The germline gives CDR1 SEHNR, CDR2 FQNEAQ (reference sequence). The CDR3 spans 13 residues.

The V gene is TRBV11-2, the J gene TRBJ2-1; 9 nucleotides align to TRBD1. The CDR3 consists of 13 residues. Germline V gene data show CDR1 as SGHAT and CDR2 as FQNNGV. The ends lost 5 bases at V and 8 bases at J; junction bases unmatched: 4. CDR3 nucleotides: TGTGCCAGCAGCGCCGGGACAGGGTATGAGCAGTTCTTC. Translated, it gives CASSAGTGYEQFF. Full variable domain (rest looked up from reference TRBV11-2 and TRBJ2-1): EAGVAQSPRYKIIEKRQSVAFWCNPISGHATLYWYQQILGQGPKLLIQFQNNGVVDDSQLPKDRFSAERLKGVDSTLKIQPAKLEDSAVYLCASSAGTGYEQFFGPGTRLTVL.

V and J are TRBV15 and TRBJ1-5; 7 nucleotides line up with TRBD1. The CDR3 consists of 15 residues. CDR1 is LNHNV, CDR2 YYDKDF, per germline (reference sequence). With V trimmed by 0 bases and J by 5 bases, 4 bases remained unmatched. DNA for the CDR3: TGTGCCACCAGCAGAGACCCAGGGGGGTATCAGCCCCAGCATTTT. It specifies CATSRDPGGYQPQHF.

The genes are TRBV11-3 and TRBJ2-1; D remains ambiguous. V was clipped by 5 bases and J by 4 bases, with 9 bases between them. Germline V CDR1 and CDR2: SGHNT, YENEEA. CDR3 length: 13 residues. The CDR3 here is CASSLDTYNEQFF. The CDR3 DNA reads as TGTGCCAGCAGCCTCGACACTTACAATGAGCAGTTCTTC.

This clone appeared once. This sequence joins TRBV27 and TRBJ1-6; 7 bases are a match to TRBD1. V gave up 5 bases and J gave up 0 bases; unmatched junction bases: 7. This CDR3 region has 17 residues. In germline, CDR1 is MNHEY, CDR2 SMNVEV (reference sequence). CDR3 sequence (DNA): TGTGCCAGCAGTGTCGACAGGGCCCTCTCCTATAATTCACCCCTCCACTTT. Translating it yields CASSVDRALSYNSPLHF.

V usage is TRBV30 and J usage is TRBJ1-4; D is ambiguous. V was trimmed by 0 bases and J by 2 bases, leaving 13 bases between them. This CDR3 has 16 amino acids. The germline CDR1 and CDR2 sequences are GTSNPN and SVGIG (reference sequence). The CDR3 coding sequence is TGTGCCTGGAGTGTAGACGGAACCGGGACTAATGAAAAACTGTTTTTT. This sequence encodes CAWSVDGTGTNEKLFF. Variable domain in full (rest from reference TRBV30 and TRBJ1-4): SQTIHQWPATLVQPVGSPLSLECTVEGTSNPNLYWYRQAAGRGLQLLFYSVGIGQISSEVPQNLSASRPQDRQFILSSKKLLLSDSGFYLCAWSVDGTGTNEKLFFGSGTQLSVL.

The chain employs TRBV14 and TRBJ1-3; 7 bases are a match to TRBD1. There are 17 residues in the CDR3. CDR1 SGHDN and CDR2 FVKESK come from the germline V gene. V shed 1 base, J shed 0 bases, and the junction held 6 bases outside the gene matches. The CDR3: CASSQVGGQDSGNTIYF. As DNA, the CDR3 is TGTGCCAGCAGCCAAGTGGGCGGACAGGACTCTGGAAACACCATATATTTT.

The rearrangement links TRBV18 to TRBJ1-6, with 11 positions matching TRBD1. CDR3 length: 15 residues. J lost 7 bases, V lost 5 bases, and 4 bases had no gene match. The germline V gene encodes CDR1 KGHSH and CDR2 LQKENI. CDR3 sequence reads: CASSSRDRGNSPLHF. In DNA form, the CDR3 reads TGTGCCAGCTCATCCCGGGACAGGGGGAATTCACCCCTCCACTTT.

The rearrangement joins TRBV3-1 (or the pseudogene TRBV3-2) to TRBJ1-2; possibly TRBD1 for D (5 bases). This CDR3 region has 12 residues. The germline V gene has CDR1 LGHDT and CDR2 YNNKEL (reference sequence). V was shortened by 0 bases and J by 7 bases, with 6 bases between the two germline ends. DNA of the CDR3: TGTGCCAGCAGCCAAGAAGGGGCTGGCTACACCTTC. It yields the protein CASSQEGAGYTF.

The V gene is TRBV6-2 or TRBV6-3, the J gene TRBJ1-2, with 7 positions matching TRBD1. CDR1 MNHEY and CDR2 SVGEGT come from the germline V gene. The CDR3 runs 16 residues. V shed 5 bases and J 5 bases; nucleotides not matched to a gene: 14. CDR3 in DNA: TGTGCCAGCAGTGACACAGGGGAAGTGAGGATATATGGCTACACCTTC. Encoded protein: CASSDTGEVRIYGYTF.

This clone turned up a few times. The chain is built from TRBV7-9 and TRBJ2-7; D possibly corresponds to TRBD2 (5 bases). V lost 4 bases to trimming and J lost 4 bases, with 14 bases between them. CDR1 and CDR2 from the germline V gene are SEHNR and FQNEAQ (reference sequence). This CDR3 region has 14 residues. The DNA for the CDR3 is TGTGCCAGCAGCTCCTCGGGGATTCGGTACGAGCAGTACTTC. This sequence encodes CASSSSGIRYEQYF.